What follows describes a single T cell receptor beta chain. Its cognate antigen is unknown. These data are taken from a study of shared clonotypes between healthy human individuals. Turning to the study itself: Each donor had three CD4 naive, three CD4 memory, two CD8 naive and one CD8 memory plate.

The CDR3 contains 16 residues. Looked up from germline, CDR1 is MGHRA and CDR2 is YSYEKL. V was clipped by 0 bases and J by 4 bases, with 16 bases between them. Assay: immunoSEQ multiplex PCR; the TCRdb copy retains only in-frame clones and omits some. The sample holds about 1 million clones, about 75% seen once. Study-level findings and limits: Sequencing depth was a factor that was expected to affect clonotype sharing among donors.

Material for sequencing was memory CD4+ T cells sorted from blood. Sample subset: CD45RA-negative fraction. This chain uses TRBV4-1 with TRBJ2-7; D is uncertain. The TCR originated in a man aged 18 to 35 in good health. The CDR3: CASSQDIAAPRYEQYF. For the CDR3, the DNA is TGCGCCAGCAGCCAAGACATCGCGGCTCCTAGGTACGAGCAGTACTTC.